The T cell receptor (beta chain) under discussion was sequenced for a study of yellow fever vaccine responses in identical twins. Study-level points and caveats: Reportedly, twins' vaccine T cell responses looked partly convergent and partly personalized.

This clonotype was picked up one time. Its antigen is not known. This CDR3 is 15 amino acids long. J was trimmed by 4 bases and V by 3 bases; bases with no gene match: 6. Per the germline V gene, CDR1 is KGHSH and CDR2 is LQKENI. One entry per CDR3 protein results from TCRdb running MiXCR on the RT-PCR reads. The table records roughly 2,700 distinct CDR3 sequences, roughly 90% of them present only once. The genes are TRBV18 and TRBJ1-2, with 9 bases matching TRBD1. The sequenced sample was T cells from blood (PBMCs), unsorted or a sorted subset (not recorded which), obtained before or after yellow fever vaccination (not recorded which). The source of this sequence is a female donor who received the yellow fever vaccine. CDR3 sequence: CASSPPGQGRYGYTF. The CDR3 DNA reads TGTGCCAGCTCACCCCCGGGACAGGGTCGCTATGGCTACACCTTC.